The rows below give T cell receptor beta chains drawn from one sample of a study of radiotherapy plus CTLA-4 blockade in lung cancer. Method: immunoSEQ multiplex PCR; TCRdb's copy keeps in-frame clones and lacks some. The sample has 75,000 to 95,000 clones; roughly 85% are singletons. The sample consisted of peripheral blood, taken from a patient treated with radiotherapy plus ipilimumab. These receptors all come from a human donor with non-small cell lung cancer that progressed on radiotherapy plus ipilimumab. Both conserved end residues are part of each CDR3. The D gene is left open where the match is weak. Not every row has a clone size; where given, it reads once, few, many or a size class.

CDR3 protein | CDR3 DNA | D gene | J gene | V gene | clone size
CASSSVDSPLHF | TGTGCCAGCAGCTCCGTAGACTCACCCCTCCACTTT | NA | TRBJ1-6 | TRBV9 | NA
CATSDQRITDTQYF | TGCGCCACCTCGGATCAGCGGATCACAGATACGCAGTATTTT | NA | TRBJ2-3 | TRBV5-1 | NA
CASSWDRELNTEAFF | TGCGCCAGCAGCTGGGACAGGGAATTGAACACTGAAGCTTTCTTT | TRBD1 | TRBJ1-1 | TRBV5-1 | once
CASKQMTEKLFF | TGTGCCAGCAAACAGATGACTGAAAAACTGTTTTTT | NA | TRBJ1-4 | TRBV2 | once
CASSFPPGGNSNQPQHF | TGTGCCAGCAGTTTTCCCCCCGGAGGGAATAGCAATCAGCCCCAGCATTTT | NA | TRBJ1-5 | TRBV28 | NA
CARRRLAVSTGELFF | TGTGCCAGAAGACGACTAGCGGTAAGCACCGGGGAGCTGTTTTTT | TRBD2 | TRBJ2-2 | TRBV5-3 | NA
CASILRGTDYGYTF | TGTGCCAGCATTCTAAGGGGAACGGACTATGGCTACACCTTC | NA | TRBJ1-2 | TRBV28 | NA
CASSQHREYLYTYTF | TGCGCCAGCAGCCAACACAGGGAGTATCTGTATACCTACACCTTC | NA | TRBJ1-2 | TRBV4-1 | NA
CASSQVTSGPDNEQFF | TGCGCCAGCAGCCAGGTTACTAGCGGGCCCGACAATGAGCAGTTCTTC | TRBD2 | TRBJ2-1 | TRBV4-1 | NA
CASSLWADSGNTIYF | TGTGCCAGCAGCTTATGGGCAGACTCTGGAAACACCATATATTTT | NA | TRBJ1-3 | TRBV7-6 | NA
CASSAETRPNTGELFF | TGTGCCAGCAGCGCCGAAACTAGACCGAACACCGGGGAGCTGTTTTTT | NA | TRBJ2-2 | TRBV9 | NA
CASSGGGRETQYF | TGTGCCAGCAGTGGGGGAGGGCGGGAGACCCAGTACTTC | TRBD2 | TRBJ2-5 | TRBV6-1 | NA
CASGLVRGSGTLEAYSNQPQHF | TGTGCTAGTGGTTTGGTACGTGGAAGCGGGACACTCGAGGCATATAGCAATCAGCCCCAGCATTTT | NA | TRBJ1-5 | TRBV12-5 | NA
CASSLDANYGYTF | TGCGCCAGCAGCTTGGATGCTAACTATGGCTACACCTTC | NA | TRBJ1-2 | TRBV5-1 | NA
CASSRQGRETQYF | TGTGCCAGCAGTCGACAGGGTAGAGAGACCCAGTACTTC | TRBD1 | TRBJ2-5 | TRBV27 | few
CASTPYEGPSYEQYF | TGTGCCAGCACCCCCTACGAGGGGCCCTCCTACGAGCAGTACTTC | NA | TRBJ2-7 | TRBV7-6 | NA
CASSPIATHYNEQFF | TGTGCCAGCAGCCCCATTGCGACTCACTACAATGAGCAGTTCTTC | NA | TRBJ2-1 | TRBV4-2 | NA
CASRAMGGTGLEQYF | TGTGCCAGCAGAGCAATGGGGGGGACAGGGCTCGAGCAGTACTTC | TRBD1 | TRBJ2-7 | TRBV6-1 | NA
CASSRGTVQDTQYF | TGTGCCAGCAGCCGAGGGACAGTTCAAGATACGCAGTATTTT | TRBD1 | TRBJ2-3 | TRBV28 | NA
CSVGLDAYEQYF | TGCAGCGTCGGACTTGACGCCTACGAGCAGTACTTC | NA | TRBJ2-7 | TRBV29-1 | NA
CASSPTREETQYF | TGTGCCAGCAGCCCTACGAGGGAGGAGACCCAGTACTTC | NA | TRBJ2-5 | TRBV11-2 | NA
CASSPSGNQPQHF | TGTGCCAGCTCACCTTCCGGCAATCAGCCCCAGCATTTT | NA | TRBJ1-5 | TRBV18 | NA
CASSLEGGSSYNEQFF | TGTGCCAGCAGCTTAGAGGGGGGGAGCTCCTACAATGAGCAGTTCTTC | NA | TRBJ2-1 | TRBV7-9 | NA
CASSASRLNNEQFF | TGTGCCAGCAGCGCGAGTCGCCTTAACAATGAGCAGTTCTTC | NA | TRBJ2-1 | TRBV11-3 | NA
CASSLVGTGYNEQFF | TGTGCCAGCAGCTTAGTTGGGACAGGGTACAATGAGCAGTTCTTC | TRBD1 | TRBJ2-1 | TRBV7-6 | once
CASSPDGGYEQFF | TGTGCCAGCAGCCCGGACGGCGGCTATGAGCAGTTCTTC | NA | TRBJ2-1 | TRBV7-3 | once
CAWSRWHQDEQYF | TGTGCCTGGAGTCGGTGGCACCAAGACGAGCAGTACTTC | NA | TRBJ2-7 | TRBV30 | NA
CASSSGQIRQFF | TGTGCCAGCAGTTCCGGCCAGATACGGCAGTTCTTC | NA | TRBJ2-1 | TRBV28 | NA
CASSLGEWGLAKNTGELFF | TGTGCCAGCAGCTTAGGGGAGTGGGGACTAGCGAAGAACACCGGGGAGCTGTTTTTT | TRBD2 | TRBJ2-2 | TRBV11-2 | NA
CASSAPTYNEQFF | TGTGCCAGCAGCGCCCCTACCTACAATGAGCAGTTCTTC | NA | TRBJ2-1 | TRBV27 | NA
CAWIGIGATYNEQFF | TGTGCCTGGATTGGAATAGGAGCGACCTACAATGAGCAGTTCTTC | NA | TRBJ2-1 | TRBV30 | NA
CASSPHSSYEQYF | TGTGCCAGCAGTCCCCATAGCTCCTACGAGCAGTACTTC | NA | TRBJ2-7 | TRBV7-3 | NA
CSVGRGGSSEQFF | TGCAGCGTTGGGAGGGGGGGGAGCAGTGAGCAGTTCTTC | NA | TRBJ2-1 | TRBV29-1 | few
CASSSQGDTQYF | TGTGCCAGCAGCTCACAGGGAGATACGCAGTATTTT | NA | TRBJ2-3 | TRBV5-6 | NA
CASSQAPLTGRYGNQPQHF | TGTGCCAGCAGCCAAGCCCCCCTGACGGGGAGGTACGGCAATCAGCCCCAGCATTTT | NA | TRBJ1-5 | TRBV4-2 | once
CAISESTGTGGQLYF | TGTGCCATCAGTGAGTCGACCGGGACAGGGGGCCAGCTGTACTTC | TRBD1 | TRBJ2-7 | TRBV10-3 | NA
CASSLFSSGVTYEQYF | TGTGCCAGCAGTTTATTCAGTTCAGGGGTGACCTACGAGCAGTACTTC | NA | TRBJ2-7 | TRBV28 | once
CASSFGGMNTEAFF | TGTGCCAGCAGCTTTGGAGGAATGAACACTGAAGCTTTCTTT | NA | TRBJ1-1 | TRBV5-6 | once
CASSYGSGQKAETQYF | TGTGCCAGCAGTTACGGTAGTGGACAAAAGGCCGAGACCCAGTACTTC | NA | TRBJ2-5 | TRBV6-5 | NA
CASSLAAGMNTEAFF | TGTGCCAGCAGCTTGGCGGCAGGGATGAACACTGAAGCTTTCTTT | NA | TRBJ1-1 | TRBV5-4 | NA
CASSLALGDYGYTF | TGTGCCAGCAGCTTAGCTCTGGGTGACTATGGCTACACCTTC | NA | TRBJ1-2 | TRBV7-9 | NA
CAWGSGLAGAGEQFF | TGTGCCTGGGGATCTGGACTAGCGGGAGCTGGTGAGCAGTTCTTC | TRBD2 | TRBJ2-1 | TRBV30 | NA
CASRRDSQETQYF | TGTGCCAGCCGGCGGGACTCTCAAGAGACCCAGTACTTC | NA | TRBJ2-5 | TRBV7-9 | NA
CASSGQEHYADTQYF | TGTGCCAGCAGCGGACAAGAACACTATGCAGATACGCAGTATTTT | NA | TRBJ2-3 | TRBV6-1 | NA
CASSETAGTSEQYF | TGTGCCAGCAGTGAGACGGCAGGTACTAGCGAGCAGTACTTC | NA | TRBJ2-7 | TRBV2 | few
CASSLAGGRQETQYF | TGTGCCAGCAGCTTGGCGGGGGGGAGGCAAGAGACCCAGTACTTC | TRBD2 | TRBJ2-5 | TRBV5-6 | NA
CSAGYLGGELFF | TGCAGCGCCGGATACTTAGGTGGGGAGCTGTTTTTT | NA | TRBJ2-2 | TRBV29-1 | NA
CSADREETQYF | TGCAGTGCTGACAGGGAAGAGACCCAGTACTTC | TRBD1 | TRBJ2-5 | TRBV20-1 | NA
CSAEGSSYNEQFF | TGCAGCGCCGAGGGGTCTTCCTACAATGAGCAGTTCTTC | NA | TRBJ2-1 | TRBV29-1 | NA
CATSQITTYGYTF | TGTGCCACCAGCCAGATAACCACCTATGGCTACACCTTC | NA | TRBJ1-2 | TRBV15 | few